This T cell receptor beta chain was documented in a study of shared clonotypes between healthy human individuals (dated by TCRdb to 2018 to 2020). Concerning the study at large: A couple of women and a few men aged 18 to 49 years were included in the cohort. To estimate repertoire size and how much clonotypes are shared between individuals, the study performed deep sequencing of blood TCR repertoires from five healthy adults. Per donor, leukapheresis produced somewhere between about 0.8 and 9 billion PBMCs. Libraries were prepared and TCR repertoires were sequenced by different laboratories using diverse techniques, in order to increase sequencing depth and limit assay-specific biases. For each donor, CD4 naive and CD4 memory were each given three plates, CD8 naive was given two plates, and CD8 memory was given one plate. Results the study describes overall, beyond this receptor: Rarefaction of sorted-subset datasets indicated incomplete sequencing despite the large sequencing depth. Only blood was sampled, and tissue TCR repertoires likely differ from those in blood. Pairwise subsampling led to the expectation that sequencing depth would affect the degree of clonotype sharing among donors. Estimated clonotype richness was generally larger for naive than for memory subsets. Clonotypes shared by all four sorted-subset donors showed higher generation probabilities than non-shared clonotypes. Across a handful of donors, roughly 5.4% of naive CD4, around 3.5% of naive CD8, about 2.3% of memory CD4, and about 0.4% of memory CD8 clonotypes were shared. Because the study included only a small number of donors, the genetic and exposure-history diversity represented was limited.

Comments on this clone: Which antigen it targets is not known. Base qualities were left out, and no much larger clone turns up one base away.

The CDR3, cysteine through phenylalanine, is 14 amino acids long. Only the CDR3 portion is preserved as DNA: 42 bases, with reading frame beginning at the first base. V and J lose 5 bases and 7 bases, and a span of 15 bases separates them. The germline V gene (reference sequence) gives CDR1 as MNHNY and CDR2 as SVGAGI. TCR CDR3 regions were amplified from genomic DNA by multiplex PCR using the deep immunoSEQ assay. For each cell subset, the extracted genomic DNA was distributed evenly across all wells of several immunoSEQ 96-well plates, and each plate served as one replicate. For sorted subsets, each replicate PCR was loaded with roughly 0.2 ug genomic DNA, equivalent to 30,000 or so T cell genomes. Purified libraries were quantified with a Qubit 3.0 fluorometer, sized on a Bioanalyzer 2100, and re-quantified with the KAPA Library Quantification kit. A separate single-read 150-cycle Illumina NextSeq 550 flow cell was used to sequence each immunoSEQ 96-well plate. Processing in the source paper ran as follows. Because the immunoSEQ output included only junctional sequences and no quality scores, the filtering could not be the same as the filtering used for full-length reads. To assign V/J genes and CDR3, sequences were annotated against IMGT germline references using PyIR, a Python wrapper for IgBLAST v1.9. Reads with weak V/J assignments (E-value above 1e-6), missing CDR3, stop codons, out-of-frame junctions, or ambiguous translated residues were removed. V3J clonotypes were defined as sequences sharing an identical inferred V gene, J gene, and CDR3 amino acid sequence. Percentage overlap between repertoires was calculated by dividing the number of shared unique clonotypes by the size of the smaller repertoire. RTK rarefaction, the Chao1 estimator, and Recon v2.1 estimates of unobserved clonotypes were used to assess repertoire richness. OLGA was used to compute generation probabilities for all TCRbeta clonotypes that the gDNA method yielded from a handful of donors. This immuneACCESS table, as held by TCRdb, lists in-frame sequences with V and J called but not all clones. Of the missing ones, under half trace to an unresolved V gene in checked studies; the others have no known cause. V, J and clone size reflect that table, while D and trimming were determined from the DNA. The sample records a few million clones, roughly 95% of which are singletons. The ten largest clones take up around 0.13% of the sample.

The donors were healthy, HIV-negative adults who had no recently reported acute infections or vaccinations. Every donor was a Caucasian adult living in Nashville, Tennessee, USA. CD4+ T cells were enriched through magnetic negative selection, after which naive cells were positively selected on CD45RA and the remaining negative fraction served as the memory subset. Blood was collected by leukapheresis, and PBMCs were isolated by Ficoll-Histopaque density gradient centrifugation and then cryopreserved in liquid nitrogen vapor phase. Purity and quantity of every magnetically sorted T cell population were checked by analytical flow cytometry. Each sorted fraction had its genomic DNA isolated and then quantified by UV absorbance on a Nanodrop 2000c.

The V and J segments used are TRBV6-6 and TRBJ1-5, with a weak D call of TRBD1 (6 bases match). Material: naive CD4+ T cells sorted from blood. In light of the paper, this sample's cell subset or site label describes: CD45RA+ positively selected. This clonotype was sampled from a man aged 18-30 years in good health. The CDR3 reads as follows: CASSPDSYWQPQHF. Read as DNA, the sequence is TGTGCCAGCAGTCCGGACAGTTATTGGCAGCCCCAGCATTTT.